Listed below are T cell receptor beta chains from one sample, sequenced in a study of shared clonotypes between healthy human individuals. Profiled with immunoSEQ multiplex PCR; TCRdb holds only in-frame clones, not every one. The data show some 980,000 clones, over 60% seen once. The sequencing input was memory CD4+ T cells sorted from blood. The source is a young man in good health. The CDR3 runs from the conserved cysteine through the conserved F or W. The D gene is left open where the match is weak. Clone size is shown for a subset of rows, as once, few, many or a class of expanded clone.

.	once	TRBV28	TRBJ1-1	TGTGCCAGCAGTTTATCCAGGATGAACACTGAAGCTTTCTTT	CASSLSRMNTEAFF
.	once	TRBV13	TRBJ2-3	TGTGCCAGCAGATTGCAGGCGCAGACTAGTCGCACAGATACGCAGTATTTT	CASRLQAQTSRTDTQYF
TRBD2	.	TRBV5-1	TRBJ2-7	TGCGCCAGCAGAAGCCCGCAGCGGGGGCGCGAGCAGTACTTC	CASRSPQRGREQYF
TRBD1	.	TRBV5-6	TRBJ1-1	TGTGCCAGCAGCTTGGGGCCAGGGGGACAGACTGAAGCTTTCTTT	CASSLGPGGQTEAFF
TRBD1	.	TRBV10-1	TRBJ1-1	TGCGCCAGCAGTGTTGGGACAGGGAAAGGGAACACTGAAGCTTTCTTT	CASSVGTGKGNTEAFF
.	.	TRBV6-1	TRBJ2-1	TGTGCCAGCAGTGAACCCACGGGCCCGGGCCTAGGATCGGAGTTCTTC	CASSEPTGPGLGSEFF
.	.	TRBV7-9	TRBJ1-1	TGTGCCAGCAGCGCCGGACCCTATACTGAAGCTTTCTTT	CASSAGPYTEAFF
TRBD2	.	TRBV10-1	TRBJ2-5	TGCGCCAGCAGTGAAGCGGGAGAGGTTGAGACCCAGTACTTC	CASSEAGEVETQYF
.	.	TRBV10-3	TRBJ2-5	TGTGCCATCAGTGAGGGGTCTGGGGAGACCCAGTACTTC	CAISEGSGETQYF
.	.	TRBV18	TRBJ1-2	TGTGCCAGCTCACCAGGTTCAGAAGCTAACTATGGCTACACCTTC	CASSPGSEANYGYTF
.	once	TRBV4-3	TRBJ1-2	TGCGCCAGCAGCCAAGGGGGGCTGGAGAGGAGCTATGGCTACACCTTC	CASSQGGLERSYGYTF
TRBD1	.	TRBV29-1	TRBJ2-7	TGCAGCGCGGGACAGGGGGCCCACGAGCAGTACTTC	CSAGQGAHEQYF
.	.	TRBV4-1	TRBJ1-2	TGCGCCAGCAGCCAAGGGGAGTGGGGAACGGCGAACTATGGCTACACCTTC	CASSQGEWGTANYGYTF
TRBD2	.	TRBV30	TRBJ2-5	TGTGCCTGGAGTCGCCGGGGGGTGCAAGAGACCCAGTACTTC	CAWSRRGVQETQYF
.	few	TRBV20-1	TRBJ2-7	TGCAGTGCTTTCCAAGACGCCGAGCAGTACTTC	CSAFQDAEQYF
.	.	TRBV21-1	TRBJ2-4	TGTGCCAGCAGCAAAGGCGGGCCAGGGGCGCTGAATAATGCCAAAAACATTCAGTACTTC	CASSKGGPGALNNAKNIQYF
.	.	TRBV27	TRBJ2-6	TGTGCCAGCCTAGGGGATGGGGCCAACGTCCTGACTTTC	CASLGDGANVLTF
TRBD2	.	TRBV10-3	TRBJ2-7	TGTGCCATCAGGAACGGGACTAGCGGGCCCTACGAGCAGTACTTC	CAIRNGTSGPYEQYF
.	.	TRBV2	TRBJ2-3	TGTGCCAGCAGTGAATTGAGGGCTGGTGGCACAGATACGCAGTATTTT	CASSELRAGGTDTQYF
.	.	TRBV5-6	TRBJ1-6	TGTGCCAGCAGCTTGTCCCAATCACCCCTCCACTTT	CASSLSQSPLHF
.	.	TRBV11-2	TRBJ2-3	TGTGCCAGCAGCTTATGGGCGGTGAACACAGATACGCAGTATTTT	CASSLWAVNTDTQYF
TRBD1	.	TRBV5-1	TRBJ2-7	TGCGCCAGCAGCACAGGGAGTGGGACAGGGGTCCACGAGCAGTACTTC	CASSTGSGTGVHEQYF
.	.	TRBV23-1	TRBJ2-7	TGCGCCAGCAGTCAATCGGTTCGCCCCAGGGTGGAGTCCAACGAGCAGTACTTC	CASSQSVRPRVESNEQYF
TRBD1	.	TRBV2	TRBJ2-1	TGTGCCAGCAACCTCGACAGGGGGGATTACAATGAGCAGTTCTTC	CASNLDRGDYNEQFF
TRBD2	.	TRBV5-1	TRBJ2-2	TGCGCCAGCAGCTTTTCGGGACTAGCGGGCACCGGGGAGCTGTTTTTT	CASSFSGLAGTGELFF
.	.	TRBV30	TRBJ2-7	TGTGCCTGGAGTCGCGGAGCAAACTACGAGCAGTACTTC	CAWSRGANYEQYF
TRBD1	.	TRBV11-3	TRBJ1-1	TGTGCCAGCAGCTTTAGGGGGCCGGGGAACACTGAAGCTTTCTTT	CASSFRGPGNTEAFF
.	.	TRBV5-1	TRBJ1-5	TGCGCCAGCAGCTTTCAGGGAGGTCAGCCCCAGCATTTT	CASSFQGGQPQHF
.	.	TRBV27	TRBJ2-7	TGTGCCAGCAGTTTAGCAGGGGTGAGCTCCTACGAGCAGTACTTC	CASSLAGVSSYEQYF